This T cell receptor (beta chain) was sequenced in a study of blood T cells in healthy people across ages. About the research overall: Template switching caught about one barcoded beta molecule for each two T cells.

The use of a sample-barcoded 5' primer and a J-beta primer mix characterized a second PCR of roughly 6 to 11 cycles. TCRdb processed the 5' RACE reads anew with MiXCR; each CDR3 protein has one entry. The sample holds under 950,000 distinct CDR3 sequences, 22% seen once. Trimming stripped 4 bases from V and 0 bases from J, with 11 bases between. There are 15 residues in the CDR3. This TCR derives from a man aged 65-85 years in good health. Sequenced material: blood. The chain recombines TRBV12-3 or TRBV12-4 with TRBJ2-3; possibly TRBD2 for D (6 bases). The CDR3 reads CASSSSGPSTDTQYF. In nucleotides, the CDR3 is TGTGCCAGCAGTTCCAGCGGGCCAAGCACAGATACGCAGTATTTT.